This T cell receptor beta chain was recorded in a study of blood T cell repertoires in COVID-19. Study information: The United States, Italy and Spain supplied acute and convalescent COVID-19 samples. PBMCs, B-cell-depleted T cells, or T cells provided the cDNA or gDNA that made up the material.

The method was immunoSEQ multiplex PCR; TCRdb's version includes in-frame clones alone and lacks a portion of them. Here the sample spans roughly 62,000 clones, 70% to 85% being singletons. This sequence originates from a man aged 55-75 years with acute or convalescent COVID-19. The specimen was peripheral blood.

The CDR3 region is CASSQGGFGTNEQFF. The DNA for the CDR3 is TGCGCCAGCAGCCAAGGAGGGTTCGGCACCAATGAGCAGTTCTTC. The chain has TRBV4-1 and TRBJ2-1; a weak D match, TRBD2 (5 bases). Trimming took off 1 base at V and 6 bases at J, with 13 bases between the two ends. Germline V lookup: CDR1 MGHRA, CDR2 YSYEKL. The CDR3 has 15 residues.